The next 13 T cell receptor beta chains were all read from a single sample in a study of shared clonotypes between healthy human individuals. The method was immunoSEQ multiplex PCR; TCRdb's version includes in-frame clones alone and lacks a portion of them. The table shows roughly 650,000 clones, with 95% to 98% occurring only once. Material for sequencing was naive CD4+ T cells sorted from blood. As for subset: CD45RA+ positively selected. Receptors originate from a woman aged 30 to 39 in good health.

This chain connects TRBV6-5 to TRBJ1-1; 7 bases match TRBD1. V lost 1 base, J lost 2 bases, and 4 bases stayed unmatched. Germline assignment: CDR1 MNHEY and CDR2 SVGAGI. The CDR3 covers 15 residues. DNA of the CDR3: TGTGCCAGCAGTTACTACCGGGACAGCAACACTGAAGCTTTCTTT. This encodes CASSYYRDSNTEAFF.

This chain links TRBV18 with TRBJ2-7; no clear D gene. CDR1 and CDR2 (germline): KGHSH, LQKENI. Deletions cut 3 bases from V and 3 bases from J, with 9 bases between. The CDR3 extends over 13 amino acids. The CDR3 region has the DNA TGTGCCAGCTCACCGGTTAGAAACTACGAGCAGTACTTC. It encodes CASSPVRNYEQYF.

The chain couples TRBV6-1 to TRBJ1-2; 8 bases agree with TRBD1. CDR1 is MNHNS and CDR2 is SASEGT in the germline V gene. There are 16 residues in the CDR3. V shed 1 base and J 3 bases; nucleotides not matched to a gene: 7. In nucleotides, the CDR3 is TGTGCCAGCAGTGAAGTCCGCGGACAGGGAGACTATGGCTACACCTTC. Translation: CASSEVRGQGDYGYTF.

The V and J genes are TRBV6-1 and TRBJ1-5; perhaps TRBD1 as D (5 bases). The CDR3 is 15 residues long. CDR1 MNHNS and CDR2 SASEGT come from the germline V gene. Deletions cut 6 bases from V and 7 bases from J, with 19 bases between. CDR3 sequence: CASSDGTVQQQPQHF. The CDR3, as DNA: TGTGCCAGCAGCGATGGGACGGTTCAACAGCAGCCCCAGCATTTT.

The V call is TRBV4-1, the J call TRBJ2-1, with 11 bases identical to TRBD2. The V and J ends lost 2 bases and 4 bases, in that order; junction bases with no gene match: 10. The CDR3 is made up of 18 amino acids. Germline V CDR1 and CDR2: MGHRA, YSYEKL. Here the CDR3 DNA reads TGCGCCAGCAGCCAACCCCGTTTTGGGACTAGCGGATACAATGAGCAGTTCTTC. As protein: CASSQPRFGTSGYNEQFF.

The chain uses TRBV2 and TRBJ1-4, with D possibly TRBD1 on 5 matching bases. V was shortened by 4 bases and J by 6 bases, with 12 bases between the two germline ends. From germline, CDR1 is SNHLY and CDR2 FYNNEI. CDR3 length: 14 amino acids. The CDR3 loop reads CASSVQGGDEKLFF. Written as DNA, the CDR3 is TGTGCCAGCAGTGTGCAGGGTGGAGATGAAAAACTGTTTTTT.

The chain uses TRBV18 and TRBJ2-2; D remains unclear. This CDR3 contains 13 residues. Trimming stripped 2 bases from V and 5 bases from J, with 6 bases between. Germline V gene lookup returns CDR1 KGHSH and CDR2 LQKENI. CDR3 protein: CASSPMKTGELFF. In nucleotides, the CDR3 is TGTGCCAGCTCACCAATGAAGACCGGGGAGCTGTTTTTT.

Of note for this clone: The sample contains more than one DNA sequence encoding this CDR3. V and J are TRBV4-1 and TRBJ2-1, with 11 bases aligning to TRBD2. Germline V gives CDR1 MGHRA, CDR2 YSYEKL. V lost 1 base to trimming and J lost 7 bases; unmatched junction nucleotides: 3. This CDR3 is 15 amino acids long. CDR3 nucleotides: TGCGCCAGCAGCCAAGCTAGCGGGAGGAATAATGAGCAGTTCTTC. Residues: CASSQASGRNNEQFF.

The V and J genes are TRBV27 and TRBJ2-7, with a tentative D call TRBD1 (7 bases). The CDR3 extends over 15 amino acids. Germline assignment: CDR1 MNHEY and CDR2 SMNVEV (reference sequence). Trimming left V 3 bases short and J 3 bases short, with 15 bases between. CDR3 region: CASSFGGGLLYEQYF. CDR3 nucleotides: TGTGCCAGCAGTTTTGGAGGGGGCCTTCTCTACGAGCAGTACTTC.

CDR3 in DNA: TGCGCCAGCAGCTCTCTCTACAGGACAGGGACTGAAGCTTTCTTT. This sequence encodes CASSSLYRTGTEAFF. The chain combines TRBV5-1 with TRBJ1-1; 8 bases fit TRBD1. This CDR3 has 15 residues. The germline CDR1 and CDR2 sequences are SGHRS and YFSETQ. The V and J ends lost 3 bases and 5 bases, in that order; junction bases with no gene match: 9.

The DNA of the CDR3 is TGTGCCAGCAGTGAAGGAGGGAGCCTGTACGAGCAGTACTTC. Encoded protein: CASSEGGSLYEQYF. V usage is TRBV25-1 and J usage is TRBJ2-7, with a weak D call TRBD2 (6 bases). The CDR3 length is 14 residues. Germline values: CDR1 MGHDK, CDR2 SYGVNS. Deletions cut 2 bases from V and 4 bases from J, with 12 bases between.

The J gene is TRBJ2-7, the V gene TRBV7-9, with no clear D. Between the trimmed V and J ends, which lost 9 bases and 6 bases, there was a span of 21 bases. This CDR3 is 14 amino acids long. The germline V gene encodes CDR1 SEHNR and CDR2 FQNEAQ (reference sequence). This chain's CDR3 is CASSGKTIDLEQYF. Written as DNA, the CDR3 is TGTGCCAGTTCGGGCAAGACCATCGACCTCGAGCAGTACTTC. Looking up the rest from reference TRBV7-9 and TRBJ2-7 gives the full variable domain: DTGVSQNPRHKITKRGQNVTFRCDPISEHNRLYWYRQTLGQGPEFLTYFQNEAQLEKSRLLSDRFSAERPKGSFSTLEIQRTEQGDSAMYLCASSGKTIDLEQYFGPGTRLTVT.

The chain links TRBV4-1 to TRBJ2-5, with TRBD1 as a possible D gene (7 bases). The better agreement between TRBJ2-7 and the DNA end casts doubt on the J call. The length of the CDR3 is 15 residues. Germline loops: CDR1 MGHRA, CDR2 YSYEKL. CDR3 amino acids: CASSRPQTGTYEQYF. The DNA of the CDR3 is TGCGCCAGCAGCCGCCCCCAGACAGGGACTTACGAGCAGTACTTC.